The entry that follows covers one T cell receptor (beta chain) sequence. No cognate antigen has been identified for it. Base qualities were left out, and no much larger clone turns up one base away. What this sample's time point label stands for: progressive disease on ibrutinib. For TCR beta library preparation, roughly 2.1 micrograms of genomic DNA was extracted from cryopreserved PBMCs. High-throughput TCR beta sequencing was performed on longitudinal blood samples from CLL patients receiving ibrutinib monotherapy. The patients took part in an open-label, single-center phase 2 trial of ibrutinib monotherapy. Each clonotype received, on average, 10x coverage in deep resolution sequencing performed on a MiSeq, where the target depth lay between 1 in 1 million and 1 in 200,000 T cells. The immunoSEQ hsTCRB Kit was used to generate TCR beta libraries. The study's processing was this. Data were analyzed with ImmunoSEQ Data Assistant and ImmunoSEQ Analyzer, with V, D and J genes assigned per IMGT definitions. Clonality, which ranges from 0 to 1, was calculated by subtracting the normalized Shannon entropy of productive rearrangement frequencies from one. Public clonotype analysis was restricted to overrepresented clonotypes comprising at least 0.05% of each patient's repertoire. Repertoires from roughly 13 age-matched healthy donors in immuneACCESS were used as clonality controls. TCRdb took over this immuneACCESS table, retaining in-frame rearrangements with V and J assigned. Such tables are incomplete; in checked studies, under half of the missing clones stem from an unresolved V gene, and the remainder is unexplained. V, J and clone size were drawn from that table, and D and trimming were deduced from the DNA. The sample table contains roughly 150,000 clones; only one count was recorded for about 88% of them. Around 3% of the sample lies in the top ten.

These data are taken from a study of cytotoxic CD8 clonotypes in ibrutinib-treated CLL (dated by TCRdb to about 2021). Broadly, across the study: The cohort included around 15 treatment-naive and about a dozen relapsed/refractory patients; roughly 17 were IGHV unmutated. On average, each sample had roughly 230,000 productive templates and around 100,000 productive rearrangements. Of the 90 or so participants in the trial, about 26 had longitudinal samples available. Responses were partial in roughly 24 patients and complete in 2; after median about 70 months follow-up, roughly 15 stayed in remission and 12 progressed. Every remission and progressive disease sample was obtained while ibrutinib was still being received by the patients. The response samples were drawn at a median of 12 months into treatment, with a range of roughly 6 to 36 months. Cryopreserved peripheral blood mononuclear cells were obtained prior to treatment, at the time of response, and at either disease progression or sustained remission. Findings and caveats that apply to the study as a whole: Lymph node repertoires were not examined, and the timing of sampling was not matched between patients in sustained remission and those whose disease progressed. Public clonotypes were rare and either shrank or stayed stable during treatment, and the rise in clonality at ibrutinib response reflected expansion of private clonotypes. Clonality rose at ibrutinib response, remained stable during sustained remission, and dropped back toward baseline at progression. Baseline clonality was found to be higher than that of age-matched healthy donors and was strongly correlated with circulating CD8+ T-cell counts.

This clonotype originated in a human donor with chronic lymphocytic leukemia. The sample was PBMCs, taken at disease progression, from a patient treated with ibrutinib.

In nucleotide form, the sequence is TGCGCCAGCAGCTTGTCTCTAGCGCCAGGGGGGGAGACCCAGTACTTC. This yields the protein CASSLSLAPGGETQYF. Recombination linked TRBV5-1 to TRBJ2-5; a weak D assignment points to TRBD1 (7 bases agree). CDR1 SGHRS and CDR2 YFSETQ were looked up in the germline V gene. At the junction V is shortened by 1 base and J by 5 bases, with 18 bases in between. The CDR3, from cysteine to phenylalanine, totals 16 residues. Only the CDR3 portion is preserved as DNA: 48 bases, with reading frame beginning at the first base.